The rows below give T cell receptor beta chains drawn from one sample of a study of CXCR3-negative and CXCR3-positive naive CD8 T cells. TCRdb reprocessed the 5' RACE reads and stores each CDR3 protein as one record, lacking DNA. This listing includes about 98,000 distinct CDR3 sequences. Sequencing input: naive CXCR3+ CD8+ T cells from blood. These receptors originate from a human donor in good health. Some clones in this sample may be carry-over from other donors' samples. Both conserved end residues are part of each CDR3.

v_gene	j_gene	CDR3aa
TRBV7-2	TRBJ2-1	CASSFANSSYNEQFF
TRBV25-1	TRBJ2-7	CASSLRGEQYF
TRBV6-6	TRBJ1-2	CASSYYPTDSNYGYTF
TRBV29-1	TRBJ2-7	CSVSHRGGYEQYF
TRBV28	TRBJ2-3	CASSPWVAGGFGDTQYF
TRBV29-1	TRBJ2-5	CSVARGETQYF
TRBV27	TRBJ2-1	CASHSSPGYNEQFF
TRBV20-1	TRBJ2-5	CSARGQGLYQETQYF
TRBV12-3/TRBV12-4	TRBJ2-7	CVSSSGQGYEQYF
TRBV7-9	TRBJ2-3	CASSLLGTTDTQYF
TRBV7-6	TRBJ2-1	CASSTGQGGVYNEQFF
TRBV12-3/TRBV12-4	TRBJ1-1	CASRTNTEAFF
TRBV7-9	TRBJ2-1	CASSIRTGVSYNEQFF
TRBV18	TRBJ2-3	CASSPASDTQYF
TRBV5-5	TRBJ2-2	CASSLTDPRWDTGELFF
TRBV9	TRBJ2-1	CASSRGSEQFF
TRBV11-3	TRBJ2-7	CASSFGTEAYEQYF
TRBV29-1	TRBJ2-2	CSVGEPDTGELFF
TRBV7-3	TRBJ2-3	CASSLSAGRGDTQYF
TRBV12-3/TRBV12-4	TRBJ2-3	CASSLFSGGPEDTQYF
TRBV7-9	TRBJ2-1	CASSRGRDNEQFF
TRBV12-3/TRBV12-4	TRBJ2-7	CASSSNRNEQYF
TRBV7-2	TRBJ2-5	CASSGLIETQYF
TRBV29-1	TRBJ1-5	CSVEEGRNQPQHF
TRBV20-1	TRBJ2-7	CSARLIYEQYF
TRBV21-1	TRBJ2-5	CASSVRLPQGRIVGETQYF
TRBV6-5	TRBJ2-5	CASSFRLGQGQETQYF
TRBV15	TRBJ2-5	CATSRDGTEETQYF
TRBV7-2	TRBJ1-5	CASSLDGTGGQPQHF
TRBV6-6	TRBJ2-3	CASSYSRAFPTDTQYF
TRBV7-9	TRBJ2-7	CASSPPTVVAEQYF
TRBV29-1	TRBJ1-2	CSAGPILYGYTF